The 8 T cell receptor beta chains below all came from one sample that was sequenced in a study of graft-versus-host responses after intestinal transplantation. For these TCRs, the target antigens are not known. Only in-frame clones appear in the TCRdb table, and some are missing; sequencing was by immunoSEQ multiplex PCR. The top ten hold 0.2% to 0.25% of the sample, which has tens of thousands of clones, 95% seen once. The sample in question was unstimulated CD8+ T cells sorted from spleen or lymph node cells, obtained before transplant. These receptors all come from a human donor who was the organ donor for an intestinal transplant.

The CDR3 reads CASSLGQGMNTEAFF. As DNA, the CDR3 is TGTGCCAGCAGCTTAGGACAGGGGATGAACACTGAAGCTTTCTTT. The V and J genes are TRBV7-8 and TRBJ1-1; TRBD1 agrees at 8 bases. This CDR3 is built from 15 residues. Trimming cost V 1 base and J 0 bases; bases outside gene matches: 1. Germline V gene lookup returns CDR1 SGHVS and CDR2 FQNEAQ. The whole variable domain, remainder taken from reference TRBV7-8 and TRBJ1-1, is GAGVSQSPRYKVAKRGQDVALRCDPISGHVSLFWYQQALGQGPEFLTYFQNEAQLDKSGLPSDRFFAERPEGSVSTLKIQRTQQEDSAVYLCASSLGQGMNTEAFFGQGTRLTVV.

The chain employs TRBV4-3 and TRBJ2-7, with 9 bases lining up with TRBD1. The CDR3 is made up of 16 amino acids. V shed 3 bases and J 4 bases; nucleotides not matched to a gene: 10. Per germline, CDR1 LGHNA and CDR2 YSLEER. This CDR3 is CASSQDSPGQGYEQYF. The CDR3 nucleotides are TGCGCCAGCAGCCAGGACTCTCCGGGACAGGGTTACGAGCAGTACTTC.

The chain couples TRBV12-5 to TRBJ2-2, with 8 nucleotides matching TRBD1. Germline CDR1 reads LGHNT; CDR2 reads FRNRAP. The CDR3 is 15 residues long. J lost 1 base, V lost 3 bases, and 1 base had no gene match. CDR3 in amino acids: CASGFDRGNTGELFF. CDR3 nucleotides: TGTGCTAGTGGTTTCGACAGGGGGAACACCGGGGAGCTGTTTTTT.

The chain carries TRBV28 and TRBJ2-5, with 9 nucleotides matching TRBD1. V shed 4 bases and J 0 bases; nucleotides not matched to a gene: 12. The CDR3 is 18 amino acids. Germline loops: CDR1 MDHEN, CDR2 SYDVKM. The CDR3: CASSSKRRDRVYQETQYF. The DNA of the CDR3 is TGTGCCAGCAGTTCGAAAAGACGGGACAGGGTTTACCAAGAGACCCAGTACTTC.

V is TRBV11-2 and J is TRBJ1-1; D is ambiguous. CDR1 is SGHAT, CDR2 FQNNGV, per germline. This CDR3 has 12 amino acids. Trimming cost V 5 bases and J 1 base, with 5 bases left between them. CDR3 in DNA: TGTGCCAGCAGCCCAGGGAACACTGAAGCTTTCTTT. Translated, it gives CASSPGNTEAFF.

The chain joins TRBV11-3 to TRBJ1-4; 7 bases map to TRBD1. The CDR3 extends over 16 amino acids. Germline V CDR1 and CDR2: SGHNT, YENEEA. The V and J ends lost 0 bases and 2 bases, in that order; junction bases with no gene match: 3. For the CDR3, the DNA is TGTGCCAGCAGCTTAGAAGTCAGGGGGACTAATGAAAAACTGTTTTTT. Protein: CASSLEVRGTNEKLFF.

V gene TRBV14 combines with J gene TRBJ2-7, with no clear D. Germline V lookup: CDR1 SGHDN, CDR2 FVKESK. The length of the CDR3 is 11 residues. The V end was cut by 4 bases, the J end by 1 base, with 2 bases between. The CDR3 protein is CASSRSYEQYF. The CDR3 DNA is TGTGCCAGCAGCCGATCCTACGAGCAGTACTTC.

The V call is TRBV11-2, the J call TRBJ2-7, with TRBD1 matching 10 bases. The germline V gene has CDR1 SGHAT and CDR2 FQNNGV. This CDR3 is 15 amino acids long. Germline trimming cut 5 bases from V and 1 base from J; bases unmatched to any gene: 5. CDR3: CASSPGTGESYEQYF. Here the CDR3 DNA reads TGTGCCAGCAGCCCCGGGACAGGGGAATCCTACGAGCAGTACTTC.